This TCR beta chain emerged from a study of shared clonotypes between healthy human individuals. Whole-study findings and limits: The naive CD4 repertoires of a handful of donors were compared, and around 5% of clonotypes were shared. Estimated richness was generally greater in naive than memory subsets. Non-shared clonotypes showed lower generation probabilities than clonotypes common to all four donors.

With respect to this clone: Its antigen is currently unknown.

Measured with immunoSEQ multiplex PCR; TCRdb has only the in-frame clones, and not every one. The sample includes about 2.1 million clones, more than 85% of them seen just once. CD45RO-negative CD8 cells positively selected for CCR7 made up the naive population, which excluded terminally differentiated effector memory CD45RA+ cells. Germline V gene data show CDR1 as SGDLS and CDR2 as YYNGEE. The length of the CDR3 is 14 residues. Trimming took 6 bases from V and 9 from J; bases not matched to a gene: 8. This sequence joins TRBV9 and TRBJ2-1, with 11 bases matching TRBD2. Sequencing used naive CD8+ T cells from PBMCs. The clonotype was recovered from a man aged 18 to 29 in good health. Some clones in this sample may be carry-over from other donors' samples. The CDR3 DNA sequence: TGTGCCAGCAATATAGCGGGAGGGCCCAGTGAGCAGTTCTTC. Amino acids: CASNIAGGPSEQFF.